Following are 31 T cell receptor beta chains from one sample sequenced in a study of T cell responses to AZD1222 COVID-19 vaccine. TCRdb keeps only in-frame clones here, not all; method: immunoSEQ multiplex PCR. The data show 150,000 to 200,000 clones, around 92% seen once. The input for sequencing was peripheral blood, taken on day 0 of AZD1222 vaccination. Receptor source: an adult in good health.

The chain employs TRBV2 and TRBJ2-7, with D uncertain. CDR3 length: 11 amino acids. V was cut by 6 bases and J by 5 bases, with 8 bases left in between. CDR1 SNHLY and CDR2 FYNNEI come from the germline V gene. CDR3 in DNA: TGTGCCAGCAGCCCACGGGACGAGCAGTACTTC. This gives the protein CASSPRDEQYF.

The rearrangement uses TRBV5-4 and TRBJ1-1; D not resolved. This CDR3 is 15 amino acids long. V lost 0 bases and J 11 bases, leaving 20 bases between the germline ends. CDR1 and CDR2 (germline): SGHNT, YYREEE (reference sequence). CDR3: CASSLAPSVLGGAFF. In nucleotides, the CDR3 is TGTGCCAGCAGCTTGGCCCCGAGCGTATTGGGTGGCGCTTTCTTT.

J is TRBJ1-1 and V is TRBV5-1; D is uncertain. The CDR3 has 16 amino acids. CDR1 and CDR2 (germline): SGHRS, YFSETQ. V lost 0 bases and J 4 bases, leaving 16 bases between the germline ends. The CDR3 coding sequence is TGCGCCAGCAGCTTGGATCCCGGGGTAGTGGGCACTGAAGCTTTCTTT. Translation gives CASSLDPGVVGTEAFF.

The rearrangement uses TRBV27 and TRBJ1-5; 8 positions agree with TRBD1. V lost 5 bases and J lost 7; bases outside the gene matches: 7. In germline, CDR1 is MNHEY, CDR2 SMNVEV (reference sequence). The CDR3 spans 14 residues. DNA of the CDR3: TGTGCCAGCAGTAGACAGGGGATGGAGCAGCCCCAGCATTTT. Translating gives CASSRQGMEQPQHF.

This rearrangement joins TRBV30 to TRBJ1-1; a weak D match, TRBD1 (6 bases). V was clipped by 5 bases and J by 8 bases, with 12 bases between them. CDR1 and CDR2 (germline): GTSNPN, SVGIG (reference sequence). This CDR3 contains 11 residues. CDR3 amino acids: CAWVGGLEAFF. The CDR3 DNA reads as TGTGCCTGGGTCGGGGGCTTAGAAGCTTTCTTT.

The chain employs TRBV10-2 and TRBJ2-2, with D possibly being TRBD1 (6 bases). Trimming took off 8 bases at V and 4 bases at J, with 14 bases between the two ends. Germline V gene data show CDR1 as WSHSY and CDR2 as SAAADI. CDR3 length: 14 amino acids. The DNA for the CDR3 is TGCGCCAGCTTCATGGGGACACCCACCGGGGAGCTGTTTTTT. Translating it yields CASFMGTPTGELFF.

The chain recombines TRBV9 with TRBJ2-5, with 7 positions matching TRBD2. From germline, CDR1 is SGDLS and CDR2 YYNGEE. The CDR3 totals 15 residues. The ends lost 3 bases at V and 2 bases at J; junction bases unmatched: 7. This CDR3 reads CASSASGGPQETQYF. In DNA form, the CDR3 reads TGTGCCAGCAGCGCTAGCGGTGGCCCACAAGAGACCCAGTACTTC.

The CDR3 protein is CASSVGGTGGYYGYTF. CDR3 bases: TGTGCCAGCAGCGTAGGTGGGACAGGGGGCTACTATGGCTACACCTTC. This chain uses TRBV9 with TRBJ1-2, with TRBD1 matching over 12 bases. The CDR3 consists of 16 residues. The germline V gene encodes CDR1 SGDLS and CDR2 YYNGEE. V shed 0 bases, J shed 3 bases, and the junction held 3 bases outside the gene matches.

The chain employs TRBV3-1 (or the pseudogene TRBV3-2) and TRBJ1-1, with D hard to call. The CDR3 extends over 14 amino acids. Between the trimmed V and J ends, which lost 4 bases and 1 base, there was a span of 10 bases. From germline, CDR1 is LGHDT and CDR2 YNNKEL (reference sequence). The CDR3 spells CASSPRTENTEAFF. CDR3 nucleotide sequence: TGTGCCAGCAGCCCCCGGACGGAGAACACTGAAGCTTTCTTT.

The V call is TRBV19, the J call TRBJ1-2, with D unclear. V lost 6 bases, J lost 6 bases, and 14 bases lay in between. Germline CDR1 reads LNHDA; CDR2 reads SQIVND (reference sequence). This CDR3 is built from 13 residues. DNA for the CDR3: TGTGCCAGTAGCCCGGGCAACAAAGATGGCTACACCTTC. Translation gives CASSPGNKDGYTF.

The chain combines TRBV2 with TRBJ2-3; weak D call: TRBD1 (5 bases). Germline-derived CDR1 and CDR2 are SNHLY and FYNNEI. The V end was cut by 7 bases, the J end by 0 bases, with 14 bases between. The CDR3 is 15 amino acids. The CDR3 region has the DNA TGTGCCAGCACCCCCCAGGGTGGTAGCACAGATACGCAGTATTTT. It yields the protein CASTPQGGSTDTQYF.

V and J are TRBV10-3 and TRBJ1-4; no firm D call. Germline lookup yields CDR1 ENHRY and CDR2 SYGVKD. V lost 0 bases, J lost 0 bases, and 8 bases lay in between. CDR3 size: 16 residues. CDR3 bases: TGTGCCATCAGTGAGTCGAGGGTTGCAACTAATGAAAAACTGTTTTTT. Translation: CAISESRVATNEKLFF.

CDR3 nucleotide sequence: TGTGCCAGCACTAAAGGCCCCGGACAGCCCCAGCATTTT. This gives the protein CASTKGPGQPQHF. V and J are TRBV6-5 and TRBJ1-5; D is uncertain. Per germline, CDR1 MNHEY and CDR2 SVGAGI. CDR3 length equals 13 residues. The germline V and J ends were trimmed by 7 bases and 7 bases, with 14 bases remaining between them.

The genes are TRBV10-2 and TRBJ1-3, with D unresolved. The V and J ends lost 4 bases and 0 bases respectively, with 7 bases between them. Germline CDR1 is WSHSY and CDR2 is SAAADI. The CDR3 is made up of 14 amino acids. For the CDR3, the DNA is TGCGCCAGCAGTGGTGGGGTCTCTGGAAACACCATATATTTT. Protein product: CASSGGVSGNTIYF.

The V and J genes are TRBV27 and TRBJ2-1; no clear D gene. The germline V gene has CDR1 MNHEY and CDR2 SMNVEV (reference sequence). CDR3 size: 16 residues. V lost 5 bases to trimming and J lost 2 bases, with 16 bases between them. In DNA, the CDR3 is TGTGCCAGCAGTGCCCCCCCATGGCGGACCTACAATGAGCAGTTCTTC. Residues: CASSAPPWRTYNEQFF.

The chain has TRBV2 and TRBJ2-6; 9 bases align to TRBD1. From germline, CDR1 is SNHLY and CDR2 FYNNEI. This CDR3 has 17 residues. The junction had 6 bases not matched to a gene; V was cut back by 6 bases and J by 0 bases. The DNA of the CDR3 is TGTGCCAGCAGCTGGACAGGGGTAGGCTCTGGGGCCAACGTCCTGACTTTC. Protein: CASSWTGVGSGANVLTF.

CDR3 residues: CSVGDNEKLFF. CDR3 coding DNA: TGCAGTGTCGGCGATAATGAAAAACTGTTTTTT. The V gene is TRBV20-1, the J gene TRBJ1-4; unclear D gene. Germline V CDR1 and CDR2: DFQATT, SNEGSKA (reference sequence). CDR3 size: 11 residues. V lost 7 bases and J 4 bases, leaving 7 bases between the germline ends.

This chain joins TRBV3-1 (or the pseudogene TRBV3-2) and TRBJ2-7; TRBD1 agrees at 7 bases. J was trimmed by 5 bases and V by 4 bases; bases with no gene match: 2. In germline, CDR1 is LGHDT, CDR2 YNNKEL (reference sequence). The CDR3 spans 12 residues. CDR3 DNA sequence: TGTGCCAGCAGCCGACAGGGCCACGAGCAGTACTTC. Amino acid sequence: CASSRQGHEQYF.

V is TRBV7-3 and J is TRBJ2-3, with 7 bases aligning to TRBD2. J was trimmed by 6 bases and V by 5 bases; bases with no gene match: 8. The germline V gene has CDR1 SGHTA and CDR2 FQGTGA. This CDR3 region has 14 residues. CDR3 amino acids: CASSPSRTRDTQYF. As DNA, the CDR3 is TGTGCCAGCAGCCCAAGCAGGACTAGGGATACGCAGTATTTT.

The J gene is TRBJ1-5, the V gene TRBV7-2; 11 bases agree with TRBD1. The V gene end was trimmed by 5 bases and the J gene end by 6 bases; junction bases not matched to a gene: 6. The CDR3 is 15 residues long. Germline-derived CDR1 and CDR2 are SGHTA and FQGNSA. CDR3 bases: TGTGCCAGCAGCCAAGGACAGGGGGCCATTCAGCCCCAGCATTTT. It is translated as CASSQGQGAIQPQHF.

The V call is TRBV18, the J call TRBJ2-7, with 7 bases identical to TRBD1. The CDR3 consists of 15 residues. Trimming cost V 3 bases and J 3 bases; bases outside gene matches: 8. CDR1 KGHSH and CDR2 LQKENI come from the germline V gene. The CDR3 spells CASSPTGVLDYEQYF. The CDR3 nucleotides read TGTGCCAGCTCACCCACAGGGGTCCTCGACTACGAGCAGTACTTC.

The chain is built from TRBV6-1 and TRBJ1-3; no clear D. The germline V gene encodes CDR1 MNHNS and CDR2 SASEGT. V lost 1 base and J 3 bases, leaving 10 bases between the germline ends. This CDR3 is built from 15 residues. The CDR3 DNA reads as TGTGCCAGCAGTGAAGAGGTGGCTGTTGGAAACACCATATATTTT. Amino acids: CASSEEVAVGNTIYF.

The chain recombines TRBV19 with TRBJ2-5; D gene uncertain. Germline CDR1 LNHDA, CDR2 SQIVND (reference sequence). Between the trimmed V and J ends, which lost 5 bases and 0 bases, there was a span of 7 bases. The CDR3 has 13 residues. The CDR3 DNA reads as TGTGCCAGTAGTCGACACCACCAAGAGACCCAGTACTTC. It encodes CASSRHHQETQYF.

V usage is TRBV25-1 and J usage is TRBJ1-5, with D perhaps matching TRBD1 (6 bases). The CDR3 has 14 residues. Germline V gene data show CDR1 as MGHDK and CDR2 as SYGVNS. Trimming cost V 2 bases and J 3 bases, with 8 bases left between them. The CDR3 coding sequence is TGTGCCAGCAGTGAAGGGGGGCACAATCAGCCCCAGCATTTT. Translation: CASSEGGHNQPQHF.

V is TRBV27 and J is TRBJ2-2, with 7 bases matching TRBD1. The CDR3 sequence is 15 residues long. The germline V gene has CDR1 MNHEY and CDR2 SMNVEV (reference sequence). The J segment lost 0 bases and the V segment lost 6 bases, leaving 4 bases of the junction unmatched. The CDR3 bases are TGTGCCAGCAGGGGGGACAGAGCGAACACCGGGGAGCTGTTTTTT. It translates to CASRGDRANTGELFF.

The chain links TRBV10-1 to TRBJ2-1; no clear D gene. Trimming pared 4 bases from V and 0 bases from J, leaving 13 bases between. Germline lookup yields CDR1 WNHNN and CDR2 SYGVQD (reference sequence). The CDR3 has 16 amino acids. Here the CDR3 DNA reads TGCGCCAGCAGTGGCCCCGGCAGGTTCTCCTACAATGAGCAGTTCTTC. Its protein is CASSGPGRFSYNEQFF.

The chain recombines TRBV6-5 with TRBJ1-3; the D is unclear. The CDR3 length is 13 residues. Germline values: CDR1 MNHEY, CDR2 SVGAGI. The V end lost 6 bases, the J end lost 1 base, and 7 bases lay between the germline ends. For the CDR3, the DNA is TGTGCCAGCAGCTTTCAGTCTGGAAACACCATATATTTT. The encoded protein is CASSFQSGNTIYF.

The chain joins TRBV4-1 to TRBJ1-5; 7 nucleotides line up with TRBD1. The CDR3 is 16 residues long. The germline gives CDR1 MGHRA, CDR2 YSYEKL. V gave up 1 base and J gave up 2 bases; unmatched junction bases: 5. The chain's CDR3 is CASSQGGQRGNQPQHF. In nucleotides, the CDR3 is TGCGCCAGCAGCCAAGGGGGACAGCGGGGCAATCAGCCCCAGCATTTT.

In this sample, this clone turned up a few times. This rearrangement joins TRBV5-1 to TRBJ1-5; TRBD1 matches at 9 bases. CDR1 is SGHRS, CDR2 YFSETQ, per germline. The CDR3 length is 15 residues. V lost 0 bases, J lost 6 bases, and 4 bases stayed unmatched. Here the CDR3 DNA reads TGCGCCAGCAGCTTGGAAACAGGGGGCAGTCAGCCCCAGCATTTT. It translates to CASSLETGGSQPQHF.

The rearrangement links TRBV6-6 to TRBJ1-4; D gene unclear. Germline lookup yields CDR1 MNHNY and CDR2 SVGAGI (reference sequence). The CDR3 length is 13 residues. Trimming pared 7 bases from V and 3 bases from J, leaving 9 bases between. The CDR3 region has the DNA TGTGCCAGCACGGCAGCCTCTAATGAAAAACTGTTTTTT. Protein sequence: CASTAASNEKLFF.

The chain links TRBV4-1 to TRBJ1-1; maybe TRBD1 (6 bases). From germline, CDR1 is MGHRA and CDR2 YSYEKL. V shed 3 bases and J shed 7 bases, with 18 bases lying between them. The CDR3 spans 15 residues. CDR3 DNA: TGCGCCAGCAGCCACCCCGGGATGGGGGACATTGAAGCTTTCTTT. It specifies CASSHPGMGDIEAFF.